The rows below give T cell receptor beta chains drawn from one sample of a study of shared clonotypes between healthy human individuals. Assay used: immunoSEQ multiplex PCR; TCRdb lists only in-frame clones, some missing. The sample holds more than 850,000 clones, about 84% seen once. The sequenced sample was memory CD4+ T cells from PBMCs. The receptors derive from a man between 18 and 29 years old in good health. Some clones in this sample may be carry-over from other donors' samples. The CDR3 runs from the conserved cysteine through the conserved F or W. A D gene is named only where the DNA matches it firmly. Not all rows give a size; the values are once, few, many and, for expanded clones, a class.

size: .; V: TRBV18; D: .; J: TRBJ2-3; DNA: TGTGCCAGCTCACCCCCGATAAGCTCCCCGCGGGATACGCAGTATTTT; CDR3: CASSPPISSPRDTQYF
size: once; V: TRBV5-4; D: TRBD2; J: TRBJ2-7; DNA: TGTGCCAGCAGCTTGGAGACTAGCAACGAGCAGTACTTC; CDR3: CASSLETSNEQYF
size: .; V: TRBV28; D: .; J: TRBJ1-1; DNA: TGTGCCACCCAAGGACTGACACAAAACACTGAAGCTTTCTTT; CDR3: CATQGLTQNTEAFF
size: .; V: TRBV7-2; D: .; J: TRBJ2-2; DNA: TGTGCCAGCAGCCTGGACAGCGACCTTAACACCGGGGAGCTGTTTTTT; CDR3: CASSLDSDLNTGELFF
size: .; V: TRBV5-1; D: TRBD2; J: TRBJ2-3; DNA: TGCGCCAGCAGCTACGGGACTATATTCACAGATACGCAGTATTTT; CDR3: CASSYGTIFTDTQYF
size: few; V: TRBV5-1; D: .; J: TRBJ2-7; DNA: TGCGCCAGCAGCTTGCCCGGCCGCGGGACGACTGCCTACGAGCAGTACTTC; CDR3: CASSLPGRGTTAYEQYF
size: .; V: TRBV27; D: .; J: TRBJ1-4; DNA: TGTGCCAGCAGCCAAAGGGCCGAACCTAATGAAAAACTGTTTTTT; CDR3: CASSQRAEPNEKLFF
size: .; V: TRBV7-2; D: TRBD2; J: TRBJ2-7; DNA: TGTGCCAGCAGCTCCAAGACTAGCGGGAGGGCCGGAACCTACGAGCAGTACTTC; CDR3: CASSSKTSGRAGTYEQYF
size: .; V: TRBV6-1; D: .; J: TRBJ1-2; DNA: TGTGCCAGCAGTGAAGGGAGGGGCCCTAACTATGGCTACACCTTC; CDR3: CASSEGRGPNYGYTF
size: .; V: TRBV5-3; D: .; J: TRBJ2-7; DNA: TGTGCCAGAAGCCCAGACTTGTACGAGCAGTACTTC; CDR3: CARSPDLYEQYF
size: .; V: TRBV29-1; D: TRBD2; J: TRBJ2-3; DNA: TGCAGCGGCCTAGCGGGAGGCACAGATACGCAGTATTTT; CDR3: CSGLAGGTDTQYF
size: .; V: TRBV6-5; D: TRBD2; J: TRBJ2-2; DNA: TGTGCCAGCAGGAACCTAGCGGCCTACACCGGGGAGCTGTTTTTT; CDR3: CASRNLAAYTGELFF
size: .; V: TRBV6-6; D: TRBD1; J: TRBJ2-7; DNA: TGTGCCAGCAGTTACGACCGGGACAGGGGTGACGAGCAGTACTTC; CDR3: CASSYDRDRGDEQYF
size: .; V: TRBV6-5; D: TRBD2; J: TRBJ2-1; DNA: TGTGCCAGCAGAACCCCGGGAGGGAACAATGAGCAGTTCTTC; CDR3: CASRTPGGNNEQFF
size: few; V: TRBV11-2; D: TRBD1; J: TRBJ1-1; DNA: TGTGCCAGCAGAAACGTGGACAGGACTGAAGCTTTCTTT; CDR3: CASRNVDRTEAFF
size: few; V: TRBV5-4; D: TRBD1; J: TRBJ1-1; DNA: TGTGCCAGCAGCCCCAGGGGGCCAGCGACTGAAGCTTTCTTT; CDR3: CASSPRGPATEAFF
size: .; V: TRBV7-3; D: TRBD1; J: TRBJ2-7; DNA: TGTGCCAGCAGCTTAACAGGGGGCAACGAGCAGTACTTC; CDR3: CASSLTGGNEQYF
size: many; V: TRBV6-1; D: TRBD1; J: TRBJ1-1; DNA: TGTGCCAGCAGACCTGGGACAGGGGTGGCTGAAGCTTTCTTT; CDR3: CASRPGTGVAEAFF
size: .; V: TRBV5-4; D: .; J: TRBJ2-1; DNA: TGTGCCAGCAGCTTGGGGTTAGCGAGAAAGAGGGGATACAATGAGCAGTTCTTC; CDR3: CASSLGLARKRGYNEQFF
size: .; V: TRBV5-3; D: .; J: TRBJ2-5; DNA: TGTGCCAGAAGCTTGTTGTTGGACAGAAAACAAGAGACCCAGTACTTC; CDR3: CARSLLLDRKQETQYF
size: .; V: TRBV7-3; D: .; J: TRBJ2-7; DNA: TGTGCCAGCAGCGCAACTGGAAACGGCTACGAGCAGTACTTC; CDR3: CASSATGNGYEQYF
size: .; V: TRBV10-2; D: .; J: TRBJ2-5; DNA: TGCGCCAGCAGTACCCTAGAGACCCAGTACTTC; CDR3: CASSTLETQYF
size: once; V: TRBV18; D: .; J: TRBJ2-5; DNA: TGTGCCAGCTCACCACCTTTTTTGGGCCAAGAGACCCAGTACTTC; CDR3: CASSPPFLGQETQYF
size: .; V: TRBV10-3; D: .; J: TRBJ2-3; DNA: TGTGCCACTCGGGAGATGGGGGTAGATACGCAGTATTTT; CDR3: CATREMGVDTQYF
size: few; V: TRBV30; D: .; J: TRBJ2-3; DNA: TGTGCCTGGAGTGGGGGCGGTAGCACAGATACGCAGTATTTT; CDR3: CAWSGGGSTDTQYF
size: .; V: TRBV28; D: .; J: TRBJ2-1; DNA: TGTGCCAGCAGTAGGGCCTATGAGCAGTTCTTC; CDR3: CASSRAYEQFF
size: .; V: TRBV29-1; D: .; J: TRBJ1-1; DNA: TGCAGCGTTGAAAGCGGGGGCTGGGGGAACACTGAAGCTTTCTTT; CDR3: CSVESGGWGNTEAFF
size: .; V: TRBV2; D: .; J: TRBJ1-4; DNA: TGTGCCAGCAGTGCAACCGCGAATCGCGGAAAACTGTTTTTT; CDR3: CASSATANRGKLFF
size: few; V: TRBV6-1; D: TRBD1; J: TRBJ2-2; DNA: TGTGCCAGCAGTGAAGGTACAGGGGGGTCTACCGGGGAGCTGTTTTTT; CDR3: CASSEGTGGSTGELFF
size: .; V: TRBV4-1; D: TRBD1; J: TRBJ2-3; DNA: TGCGCCAGCAGCCAAGGGGACAGGGGCTACACAGATACGCAGTATTTT; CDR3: CASSQGDRGYTDTQYF
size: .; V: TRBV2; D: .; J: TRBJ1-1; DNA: TGTGCCAGCAGTGAACAGGGGCTTGGGCGTGAAGCTTTCTTT; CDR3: CASSEQGLGREAFF
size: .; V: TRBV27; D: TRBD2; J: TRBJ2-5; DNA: TGTGCCAGCAGTTTAGGGCGCCAGCGGGAGTTCTTCGGCGAGACCCAGTACTTC; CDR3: CASSLGRQREFFGETQYF
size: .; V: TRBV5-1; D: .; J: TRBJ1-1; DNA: TGCGCCAGCAGCTTGAGGATTTTGAACACTGAAGCTTTCTTT; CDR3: CASSLRILNTEAFF
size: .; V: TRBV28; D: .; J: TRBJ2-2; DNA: TGTGCCAGCAGTTTTTCCAGATCGAACACCGGGGAGCTGTTTTTT; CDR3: CASSFSRSNTGELFF
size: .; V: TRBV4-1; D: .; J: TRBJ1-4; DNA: TGCGCCAGCAGCCAAGGGACGAGATTATTAAAACTGTTTTTT; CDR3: CASSQGTRLLKLFF
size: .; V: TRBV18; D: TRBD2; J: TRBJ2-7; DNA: TGTGCCAGCTCCATAGCGGGAGGGCCTCAGAACGAGCAGTACTTC; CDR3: CASSIAGGPQNEQYF
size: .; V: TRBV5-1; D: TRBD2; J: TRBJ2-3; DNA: TGCGCCAGCAGCCCCGCTAGCGGGAGTCCCACAGATACGCAGTATTTT; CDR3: CASSPASGSPTDTQYF
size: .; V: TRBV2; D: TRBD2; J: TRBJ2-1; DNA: TGTGCCAGCAGTGGAGGAGCGGGAGGGCGATTCTATGAGCAGTTCTTC; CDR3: CASSGGAGGRFYEQFF
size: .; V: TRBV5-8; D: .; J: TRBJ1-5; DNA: TGTGCCAGCAGCTTGGGCCGGGAACAGCCCCAGCATTTT; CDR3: CASSLGREQPQHF
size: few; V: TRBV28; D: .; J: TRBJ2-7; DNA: TGTGCCAGCAGTTTCCAGAACTACGAGCAGTACTTC; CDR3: CASSFQNYEQYF
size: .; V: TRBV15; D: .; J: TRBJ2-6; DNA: TGTGCCACCAGCAGAGATATCGGGGCGATGTTCTCTGGGGCCAACGTCCTGACTTTC; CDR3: CATSRDIGAMFSGANVLTF
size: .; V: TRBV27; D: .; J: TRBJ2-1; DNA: TGTGCCAGCAGCGGAAATGAGCAGTTCTTC; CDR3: CASSGNEQFF
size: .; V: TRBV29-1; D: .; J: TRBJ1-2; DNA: TGCAGCGTTGAAGATCAGGGGACGGGCTACACCTTC; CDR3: CSVEDQGTGYTF
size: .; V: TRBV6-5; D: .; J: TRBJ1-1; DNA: TGTGCCAGCAGTCACCATAACACTGAAGCTTTCTTT; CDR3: CASSHHNTEAFF
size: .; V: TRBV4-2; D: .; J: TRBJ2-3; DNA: TGTGCCAGCAGCCGGGACCTAGCACAAAACACAGATACGCAGTATTTT; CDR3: CASSRDLAQNTDTQYF
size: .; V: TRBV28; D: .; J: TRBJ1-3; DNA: TGTGCCAGCCTACAATGGACAGCGGATGGAAACACCATATATTTT; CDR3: CASLQWTADGNTIYF
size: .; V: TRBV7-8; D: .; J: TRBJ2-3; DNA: TGTGCCAGCAGCCAAACTCGTAACACAGATACGCAGTATTTT; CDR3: CASSQTRNTDTQYF
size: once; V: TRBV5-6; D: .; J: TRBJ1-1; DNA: TGTGCCAGCACCTCTCTAAGGGCCAGGGCTTACACTGAAGCTTTCTTT; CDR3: CASTSLRARAYTEAFF
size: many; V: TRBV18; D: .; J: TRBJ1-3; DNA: TGTGCCAGCTCACCCGATGGGGCTGGAAACACCATATATTTT; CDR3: CASSPDGAGNTIYF
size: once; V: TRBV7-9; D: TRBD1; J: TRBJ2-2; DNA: TGTGCCAGCAGTAGGGGACAGGGGTCCGGGGAGCTGTTTTTT; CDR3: CASSRGQGSGELFF
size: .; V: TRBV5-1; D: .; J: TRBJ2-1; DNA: TGCGCCAGCAGTGGAGGGGGACCCGACCGGTTCTTC; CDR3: CASSGGGPDRFF
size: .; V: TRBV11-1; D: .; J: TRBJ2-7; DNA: TGTGCCAGCAGCCGGCCCGGGACCTTACCGGGGGACGAGCAGTACTTC; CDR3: CASSRPGTLPGDEQYF
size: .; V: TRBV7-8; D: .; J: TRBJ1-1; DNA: TGTGCCAGCAGCTCGGCCGTGACCATGAACACTGAAGCTTTCTTT; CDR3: CASSSAVTMNTEAFF
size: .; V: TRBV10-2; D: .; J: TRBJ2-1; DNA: TGCGCCAGCAGTACATCAGGGGAGAGACGCAATGAGCAGTTCTTC; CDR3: CASSTSGERRNEQFF